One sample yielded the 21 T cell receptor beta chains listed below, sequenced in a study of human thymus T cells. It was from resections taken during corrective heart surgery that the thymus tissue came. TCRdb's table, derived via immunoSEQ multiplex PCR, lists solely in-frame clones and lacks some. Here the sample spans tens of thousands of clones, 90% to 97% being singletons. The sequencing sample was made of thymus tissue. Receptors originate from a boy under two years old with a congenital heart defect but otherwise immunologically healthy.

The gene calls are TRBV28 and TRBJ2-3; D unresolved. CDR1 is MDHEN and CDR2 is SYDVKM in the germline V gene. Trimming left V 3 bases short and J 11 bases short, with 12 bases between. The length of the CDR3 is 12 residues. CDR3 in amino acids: CASSFSPPEQYF. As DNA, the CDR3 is TGTGCCAGCAGTTTTAGCCCCCCAGAGCAGTATTTT.

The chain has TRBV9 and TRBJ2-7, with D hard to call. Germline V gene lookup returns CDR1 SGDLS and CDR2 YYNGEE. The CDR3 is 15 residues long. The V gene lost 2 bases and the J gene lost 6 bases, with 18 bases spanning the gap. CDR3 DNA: TGTGCCAGCAGCGTCGGCTCAGACCCTTTTGGCGAGCAGTACTTC. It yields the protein CASSVGSDPFGEQYF. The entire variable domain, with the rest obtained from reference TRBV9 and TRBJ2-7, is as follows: DSGVTQTPKHLITATGQRVTLRCSPRSGDLSVYWYQQSLDQGLQFLIQYYNGEERAKGNILERFSAQQFPDLHSELNLSSLELGDSALYFCASSVGSDPFGEQYFGPGTRLTVT.

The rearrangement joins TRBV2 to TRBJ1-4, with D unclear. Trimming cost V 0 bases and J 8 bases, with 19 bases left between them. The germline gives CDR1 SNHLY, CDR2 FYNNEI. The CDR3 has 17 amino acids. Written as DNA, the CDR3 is TGTGCCAGCAGTGAAGCTCTCCGGGTGTGGGTAATCGAAAAACTGTTTTTT. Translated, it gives CASSEALRVWVIEKLFF.

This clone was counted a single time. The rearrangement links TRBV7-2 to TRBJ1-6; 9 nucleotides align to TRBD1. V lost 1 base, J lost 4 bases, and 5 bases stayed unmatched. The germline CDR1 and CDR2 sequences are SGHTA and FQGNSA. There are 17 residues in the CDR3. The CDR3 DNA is TGTGCCAGCAGCTTAGAAGGGACAGGGACTTATAATTCACCCCTCCACTTT. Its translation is CASSLEGTGTYNSPLHF.

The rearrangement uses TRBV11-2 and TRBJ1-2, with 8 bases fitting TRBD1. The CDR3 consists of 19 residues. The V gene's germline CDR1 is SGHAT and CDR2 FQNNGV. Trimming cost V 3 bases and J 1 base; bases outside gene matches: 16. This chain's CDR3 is CASSFAPHGTGGGNYGYTF. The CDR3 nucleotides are TGTGCCAGCAGCTTCGCCCCCCATGGGACAGGAGGGGGTAACTATGGCTACACCTTC. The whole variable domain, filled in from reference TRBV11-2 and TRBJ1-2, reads EAGVAQSPRYKIIEKRQSVAFWCNPISGHATLYWYQQILGQGPKLLIQFQNNGVVDDSQLPKDRFSAERLKGVDSTLKIQPAKLEDSAVYLCASSFAPHGTGGGNYGYTFGSGTRLTVV.

The CDR3 sequence is CASRPRMVPLQGSYGYTF. The DNA for the CDR3 is TGCGCCAGCAGACCGCGAATGGTGCCGCTTCAGGGGTCCTATGGCTACACCTTC. The V gene is TRBV4-1, the J gene TRBJ1-2; TRBD1 might be the D (6 bases). The CDR3 totals 18 residues. Trimming left V 6 bases short and J 4 bases short, with 27 bases between. Germline CDR1 MGHRA, CDR2 YSYEKL.

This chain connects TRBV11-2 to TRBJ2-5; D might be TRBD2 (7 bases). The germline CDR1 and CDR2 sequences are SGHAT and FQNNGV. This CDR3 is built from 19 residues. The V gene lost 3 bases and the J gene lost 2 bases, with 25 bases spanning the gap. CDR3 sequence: CASSFPNPWFGGLQETQYF. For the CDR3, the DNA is TGTGCCAGCAGCTTTCCCAATCCGTGGTTCGGGGGGCTTCAAGAGACCCAGTACTTC.

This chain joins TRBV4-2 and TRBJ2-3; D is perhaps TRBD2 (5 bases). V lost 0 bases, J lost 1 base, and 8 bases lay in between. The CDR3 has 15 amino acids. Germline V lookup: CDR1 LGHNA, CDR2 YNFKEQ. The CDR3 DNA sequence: TGTGCCAGCAGCCAAGATAGCGCCCGCACAGATACGCAGTATTTT. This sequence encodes CASSQDSARTDTQYF.

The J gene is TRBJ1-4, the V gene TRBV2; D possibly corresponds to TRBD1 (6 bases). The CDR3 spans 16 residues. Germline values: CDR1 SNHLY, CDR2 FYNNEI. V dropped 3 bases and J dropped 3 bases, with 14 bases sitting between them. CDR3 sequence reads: CASSDTLGAPNEKLFF. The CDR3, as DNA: TGTGCCAGCAGTGACACTCTGGGGGCCCCTAATGAAAAACTGTTTTTT.

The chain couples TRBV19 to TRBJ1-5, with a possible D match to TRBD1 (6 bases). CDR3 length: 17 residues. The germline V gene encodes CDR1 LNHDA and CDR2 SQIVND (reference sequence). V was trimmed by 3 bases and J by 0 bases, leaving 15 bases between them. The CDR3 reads CASSMKFRTVSNQPQHF. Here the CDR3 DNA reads TGTGCCAGTAGTATGAAGTTTAGGACAGTTAGCAATCAGCCCCAGCATTTT.

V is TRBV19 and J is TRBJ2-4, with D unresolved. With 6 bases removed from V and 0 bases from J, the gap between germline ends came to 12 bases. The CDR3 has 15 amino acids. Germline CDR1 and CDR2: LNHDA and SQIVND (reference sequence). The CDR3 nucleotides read TGTGCCAGTAGGGCGGCCCTCCGAGCCAAAAACATTCAGTACTTC. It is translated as CASRAALRAKNIQYF.

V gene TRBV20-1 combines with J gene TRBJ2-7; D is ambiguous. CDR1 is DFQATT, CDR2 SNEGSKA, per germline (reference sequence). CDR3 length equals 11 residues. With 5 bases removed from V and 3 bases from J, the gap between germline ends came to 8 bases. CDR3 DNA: TGCAGTGCTCTCGACGGCTACGAGCAGTACTTC. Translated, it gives CSALDGYEQYF.

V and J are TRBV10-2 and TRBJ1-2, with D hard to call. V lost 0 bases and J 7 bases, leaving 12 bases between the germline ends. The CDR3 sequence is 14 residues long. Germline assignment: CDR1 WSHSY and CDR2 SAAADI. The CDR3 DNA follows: TGCGCCAGCAGTGAGTCGACTCGGGAAGGTGGCTACACCTTC. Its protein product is CASSESTREGGYTF.

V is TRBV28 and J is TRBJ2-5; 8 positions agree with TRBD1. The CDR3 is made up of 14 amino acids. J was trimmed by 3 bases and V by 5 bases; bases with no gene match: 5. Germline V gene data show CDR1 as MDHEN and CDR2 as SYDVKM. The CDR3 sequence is CASSPTGAEETQYF. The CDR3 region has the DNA TGTGCCAGCAGTCCGACAGGGGCAGAAGAGACCCAGTACTTC.

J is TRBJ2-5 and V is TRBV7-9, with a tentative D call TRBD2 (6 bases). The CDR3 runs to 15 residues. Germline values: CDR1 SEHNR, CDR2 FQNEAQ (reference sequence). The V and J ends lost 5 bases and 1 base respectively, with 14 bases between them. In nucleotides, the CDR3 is TGTGCCAGCAGCATTCCGGGGGAGATCCAAGAGACCCAGTACTTC. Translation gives CASSIPGEIQETQYF.

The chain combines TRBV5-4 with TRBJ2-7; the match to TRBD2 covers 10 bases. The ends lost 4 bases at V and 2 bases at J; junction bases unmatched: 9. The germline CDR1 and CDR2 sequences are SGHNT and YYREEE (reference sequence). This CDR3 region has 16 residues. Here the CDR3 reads CASSIGLAERTYEQYF. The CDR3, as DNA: TGTGCCAGCAGCATTGGACTAGCGGAACGAACCTACGAGCAGTACTTC.

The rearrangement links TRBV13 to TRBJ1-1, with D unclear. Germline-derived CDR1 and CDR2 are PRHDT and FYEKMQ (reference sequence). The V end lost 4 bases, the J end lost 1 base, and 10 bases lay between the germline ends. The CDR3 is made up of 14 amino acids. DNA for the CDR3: TGTGCCAGCAGCTCAAGGAGAAGGAACACTGAAGCTTTCTTT. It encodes CASSSRRRNTEAFF.

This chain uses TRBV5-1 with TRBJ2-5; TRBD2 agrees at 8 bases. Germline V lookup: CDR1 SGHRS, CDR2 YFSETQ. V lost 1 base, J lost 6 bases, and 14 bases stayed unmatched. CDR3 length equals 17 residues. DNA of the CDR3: TGCGCCAGCAGCTTGCCGGTTCGCGGGAGGATTATGAAGACCCAGTACTTC. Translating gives CASSLPVRGRIMKTQYF.

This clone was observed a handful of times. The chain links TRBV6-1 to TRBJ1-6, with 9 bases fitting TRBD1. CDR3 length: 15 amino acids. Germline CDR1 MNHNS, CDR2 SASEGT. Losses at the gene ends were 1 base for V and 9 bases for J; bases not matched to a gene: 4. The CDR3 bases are TGTGCCAGCAGTGAAGGGGGGACAGGGAGTTCACCCCTCCACTTT. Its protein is CASSEGGTGSSPLHF.

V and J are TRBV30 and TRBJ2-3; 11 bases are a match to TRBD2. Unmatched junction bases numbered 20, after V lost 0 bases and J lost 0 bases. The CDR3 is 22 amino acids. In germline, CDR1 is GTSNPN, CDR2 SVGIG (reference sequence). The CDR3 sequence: CAWSVRGSPSSGGNTSTDTQYF. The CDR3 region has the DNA TGTGCCTGGAGTGTACGGGGGAGTCCGTCTAGCGGGGGGAATACGAGCACAGATACGCAGTATTTT.

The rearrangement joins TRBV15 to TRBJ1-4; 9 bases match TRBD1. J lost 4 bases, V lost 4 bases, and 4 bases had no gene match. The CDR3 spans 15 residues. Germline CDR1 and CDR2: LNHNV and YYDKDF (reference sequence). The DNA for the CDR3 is TGTGCCACCAGCACATTGGACAGGGGTAATGAAAAACTGTTTTTT. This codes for CATSTLDRGNEKLFF. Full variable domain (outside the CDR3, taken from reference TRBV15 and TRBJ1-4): DAMVIQNPRYQVTQFGKPVTLSCSQTLNHNVMYWYQQKSSQAPKLLFHYYDKDFNNEADTPDNFQSRRPNTSFCFLDIRSPGLGDTAMYLCATSTLDRGNEKLFFGSGTQLSVL.